The entry below gives a single T cell receptor beta chain sequence along with its context. What it recognizes is unknown. TCRdb independently ran MiXCR on the RT-PCR reads; one entry per CDR3 protein. The table shows 600,000 to 700,000 distinct CDR3 sequences, with 11% to 15% occurring only once. The data derive from a study of response to subunit inactivated influenza vaccine. Study-wide results and limits: Each seasonal influenza vaccination recruits few new T cells, the authors suggested.

Germline V gives CDR1 MNHEY, CDR2 SVGAGI. The CDR3 has 16 residues. With V trimmed by 0 bases and J by 3 bases, 2 bases remained unmatched. J is TRBJ1-5 and V is TRBV6-5, with 10 bases identical to TRBD1. This clonotype was obtained from a man aged 50 to 59 who received an inactivated influenza vaccine. Specimen: PBMCs from blood, collected roughly 2 weeks before vaccination. CDR3 in amino acids: CASSYSGTGVNQPQHF. Written as DNA, the CDR3 is TGTGCCAGCAGTTACTCCGGGACAGGGGTCAATCAGCCCCAGCATTTT.